These 22 T cell receptor beta chains were all obtained from the same sample, sequenced in a study of blood T cell repertoires in COVID-19. Produced via immunoSEQ multiplex PCR; TCRdb's table is partial and in-frame only. The sample holds under 250,000 clones, around 80% seen once. The sequencing input was peripheral blood. Receptor source: a woman in her 70s with acute or convalescent COVID-19.

The chain employs TRBV5-1 and TRBJ2-1, with D hard to call. CDR3 size: 12 residues. CDR1 is SGHRS and CDR2 is YFSETQ in the germline V gene. Trimming cost V 5 bases and J 10 bases, with 13 bases left between them. CDR3 DNA sequence: TGCGCCAGCAGTCCTGCGCGGATGGAGCAGTTCTTC. It specifies CASSPARMEQFF.

The sample holds a few counts of this clone. The V call is TRBV12-3 or TRBV12-4, the J call TRBJ2-1; perhaps TRBD2 as D (5 bases). The CDR3 totals 12 residues. The V and J ends lost 2 bases and 7 bases respectively, with 6 bases between them. The CDR3 loop reads CASSLPGNEQFF. The CDR3 bases are TGTGCCAGCAGTTTACCGGGGAATGAGCAGTTCTTC.

The chain joins TRBV4-3 to TRBJ1-1; no definite D call. The V and J ends lost 5 bases and 4 bases respectively, with 11 bases between them. The CDR3 consists of 13 residues. CDR1 and CDR2 (germline): LGHNA, YSLEER. CDR3 bases: TGCGCCAGCAGCACCGGGATGGGCACTGAAGCTTTCTTT. Translated: CASSTGMGTEAFF.

The chain couples TRBV15 to TRBJ1-5; D not resolved. The germline gives CDR1 LNHNV, CDR2 YYDKDF (reference sequence). The CDR3 runs to 14 residues. Trimming removed 1 base from V and 4 bases from J, with 8 bases in between. CDR3 nucleotide sequence: TGTGCCACCAGCAGAGGGCAGGATAATCAGCCCCAGCATTTT. This encodes CATSRGQDNQPQHF.

V is TRBV11-2 and J is TRBJ2-7; 9 bases map to TRBD2. Germline CDR1 reads SGHAT; CDR2 reads FQNNGV. CDR3 length: 16 residues. V shed 0 bases, J shed 3 bases, and the junction held 6 bases outside the gene matches. The CDR3 DNA sequence: TGTGCCAGCAGCTTAGATCTTGGAGCGGGGGGCTACGAGCAGTACTTC. This sequence encodes CASSLDLGAGGYEQYF. The whole variable domain, filled in from reference TRBV11-2 and TRBJ2-7, reads EAGVAQSPRYKIIEKRQSVAFWCNPISGHATLYWYQQILGQGPKLLIQFQNNGVVDDSQLPKDRFSAERLKGVDSTLKIQPAKLEDSAVYLCASSLDLGAGGYEQYFGPGTRLTVT.

This chain connects TRBV10-1 to TRBJ2-1, with 8 nucleotides matching TRBD1. Germline V gives CDR1 WNHNN, CDR2 SYGVQD (reference sequence). CDR3 size: 12 residues. The J segment lost 13 bases and the V segment lost 0 bases, leaving 2 bases of the junction unmatched. The CDR3 loop reads CASSESTGAQFF. The CDR3 DNA reads TGCGCCAGCAGTGAGTCGACAGGGGCCCAGTTCTTC.

This sequence joins TRBV10-2 and TRBJ2-2; D is uncertain. CDR1 and CDR2 (germline): WSHSY, SAAADI. V lost 6 bases and J 3 bases, leaving 14 bases between the germline ends. This CDR3 has 15 amino acids. Here the CDR3 reads CASSPRGLHTGELFF. CDR3 coding DNA: TGCGCCAGCAGCCCTCGAGGCTTACACACCGGGGAGCTGTTTTTT.

This chain uses TRBV24-1 with TRBJ1-2; the D is unclear. Germline V gene lookup returns CDR1 KGHDR and CDR2 SFDVKD. The CDR3 consists of 13 residues. V gave up 6 bases and J gave up 5 bases, with 12 bases separating them. CDR3 sequence (DNA): TGTGCCACCAGTCGCGAGGGTTGGTATGGCTACACCTTC. Residues: CATSREGWYGYTF.

This clone appeared once. The chain employs TRBV10-2 and TRBJ1-1; D unresolved. V was clipped by 1 base and J by 5 bases, with 5 bases between them. The V gene's germline CDR1 is WSHSY and CDR2 SAAADI. CDR3 size: 12 residues. CDR3: CASSELRTEAFF. In nucleotides, the CDR3 is TGCGCCAGCAGTGAGTTGCGGACTGAAGCTTTCTTT.

The chain is built from TRBV28 and TRBJ2-3; D perhaps matches TRBD1 (6 bases). The CDR3 is made up of 13 amino acids. Trimming removed 5 bases from V and 2 bases from J, with 8 bases in between. Germline-derived CDR1 and CDR2 are MDHEN and SYDVKM. CDR3 loop: CASSRTATDTQYF. CDR3 bases: TGTGCCAGCAGTCGGACAGCCACAGATACGCAGTATTTT.

V is TRBV5-1 and J is TRBJ1-1; 7 positions agree with TRBD1. J lost 0 bases, V lost 2 bases, and 10 bases had no gene match. The CDR3 spans 17 residues. Germline lookup yields CDR1 SGHRS and CDR2 YFSETQ. Written as DNA, the CDR3 is TGCGCCAGCAGCTTACCGCCGGGACAGACGTTGAACACTGAAGCTTTCTTT. Its protein is CASSLPPGQTLNTEAFF.

The CDR3 coding sequence is TGCGCCAGCAGCTTGGAACCAGGGTTAATCGGGGAGCTGTTTTTT. Its protein is CASSLEPGLIGELFF. This chain links TRBV5-1 with TRBJ2-2; D might be TRBD1 (5 bases). V lost 0 bases, J lost 7 bases, and 13 bases lay in between. CDR1 SGHRS and CDR2 YFSETQ come from the germline V gene. The CDR3 sequence is 15 residues long. Full variable domain (remainder filled in from reference TRBV5-1 and TRBJ2-2): KAGVTQTPRYLIKTRGQQVTLSCSPISGHRSVSWYQQTPGQGLQFLFEYFSETQRNKGNFPGRFSGRQFSNSRSEMNVSTLELGDSALYLCASSLEPGLIGELFFGEGSRLTVL.

This sequence joins TRBV6-5 and TRBJ2-7; 12 bases are shared with TRBD2. This CDR3 region has 15 residues. Germline V CDR1 and CDR2: MNHEY, SVGAGI. With 7 bases clipped from V and 4 bases from J, the junction kept 8 bases outside the gene matches. The chain's CDR3 is CASTPASGGAYEQYF. The DNA of the CDR3 is TGTGCCAGCACCCCCGCTAGCGGGGGGGCTTACGAGCAGTACTTC.

The chain is built from TRBV5-1 and TRBJ2-1; 9 positions match TRBD1. Germline V lookup: CDR1 SGHRS, CDR2 YFSETQ. There are 15 residues in the CDR3. V lost 4 bases to trimming and J lost 1 base; unmatched junction nucleotides: 3. The CDR3: CASSMGTGSYNEQFF. The CDR3 coding sequence is TGCGCCAGCAGCATGGGGACAGGGTCCTACAATGAGCAGTTCTTC.

The chain has TRBV9 and TRBJ1-2; D possibly corresponds to TRBD1 (5 bases). This CDR3 has 14 residues. The germline CDR1 and CDR2 sequences are SGDLS and YYNGEE. Trimming shortened V by 0 bases and J by 4 bases, and 10 bases separated the two germline ends. In DNA, the CDR3 is TGTGCCAGCAGCGTAGCGGGGGGTAGCTATGGCTACACCTTC. The encoded protein is CASSVAGGSYGYTF.

The rearrangement links TRBV4-3 to TRBJ2-7; 7 bases match TRBD1. V lost 3 bases, J lost 5 bases, and 4 bases stayed unmatched. This CDR3 contains 13 residues. Looked up from germline, CDR1 is LGHNA and CDR2 is YSLEER. As DNA, the CDR3 is TGCGCCAGCAGCCACCGACAGGGAAACGAGCAGTACTTC. This encodes CASSHRQGNEQYF.

The chain carries TRBV23-1 and TRBJ1-6; D ambiguous. TRBV23-1 is filed as an ORF, its function uncertain. V lost 2 bases to trimming and J lost 7 bases, with 21 bases between them. The CDR3 spans 18 residues. CDR3 residues: CASSQPRVSGPWNSPLHF. In DNA, the CDR3 is TGCGCCAGCAGTCAACCTCGAGTCTCGGGTCCCTGGAATTCACCCCTCCACTTT.

J is TRBJ2-3 and V is TRBV4-3; 9 bases line up with TRBD1. Per germline, CDR1 LGHNA and CDR2 YSLEER. V shed 0 bases, J shed 3 bases, and the junction held 7 bases outside the gene matches. The CDR3 extends over 17 amino acids. The CDR3 DNA sequence: TGCGCCAGCAGCCAAGAAGTGGTGGGGACAGGGACAGATACGCAGTATTTT. Translation gives CASSQEVVGTGTDTQYF.

The rearrangement uses TRBV7-9 and TRBJ2-3; D is unresolved. CDR3 length: 15 amino acids. Trimming shortened V by 5 bases and J by 0 bases, and 12 bases separated the two germline ends. From germline, CDR1 is SEHNR and CDR2 FQNEAQ (reference sequence). DNA for the CDR3: TGTGCCAGCAGCCCGAAACGGAGAAGCACAGATACGCAGTATTTT. This translates into CASSPKRRSTDTQYF.

This chain links TRBV20-1 with TRBJ2-7; 8 nucleotides agree with TRBD2. Germline V gene data show CDR1 as DFQATT and CDR2 as SNEGSKA (reference sequence). V trimming: 3 bases; J trimming: 7 bases; junction bases outside the gene matches: 11. The CDR3 loop spans 14 amino acids. CDR3 amino acids: CSASRAAGEREQYV. The CDR3 DNA follows: TGCAGTGCTAGTCGGGCAGCGGGGGAGCGGGAGCAGTACGTC.

The chain joins TRBV6-1 to TRBJ1-6; D is uncertain. This CDR3 has 15 amino acids. The V end lost 1 base, the J end lost 9 bases, and 13 bases lay between the germline ends. Germline CDR1 reads MNHNS; CDR2 reads SASEGT. The chain's CDR3 is CASSEEVTWSSPLHF. Written as DNA, the CDR3 is TGTGCCAGCAGTGAAGAAGTAACTTGGAGTTCACCCCTCCACTTT.

The genes are TRBV18 and TRBJ1-1; perhaps TRBD1 as D (5 bases). This CDR3 is 14 amino acids long. Germline CDR1 and CDR2: KGHSH and LQKENI. V was trimmed by 6 bases and J by 10 bases, leaving 21 bases between them. Here the CDR3 DNA reads TGTGCCAGCTCTCCTAGCGGGACCGACTCGTCAGCTTTCTTT. It is translated as CASSPSGTDSSAFF.